This entry describes one TCR beta chain. The target antigen is unknown. The source of the sample is a study of early T cells in non-severe SARS-CoV-2 infection. In the study overall: Sequencing input comprised bulk RNA from unsorted whole blood; chain pairing was not available.

Study-level findings and limits: Matching with VDJdb favored anti-spike CD8 responses (missing private and CD4 specificities).

MiXCR was run by TCRdb on the 5' RACE reads, yielding one entry per CDR3 protein. The sample holds approximately 58,000 distinct CDR3 sequences, 12% seen once. This sequence originates from an adult who was a healthcare worker with PCR-confirmed SARS-CoV-2 infection or an uninfected control (not recorded which). The material was whole blood, obtained at baseline.

The CDR3 protein is CASSFTELWGNEQFF. The CDR3 coding sequence is TGTGCCAGCAGCTTTACAGAGCTCTGGGGGAATGAGCAGTTCTTC. The V call is TRBV11-2, the J call TRBJ2-1; D tentatively fits TRBD1 or TRBD2 (5 bases each). The CDR3 is 15 amino acids. The germline V gene encodes CDR1 SGHAT and CDR2 FQNNGV. Trimming removed 3 bases at V and 7 bases at J, with 16 bases between.